These T cell receptor beta chains were read from a single sample in a study of cytomegalovirus exposure and HLA in healthy donors. Only in-frame clones appear in the TCRdb table, and some are missing; sequencing was by immunoSEQ multiplex PCR. The table includes 84,000 or so clones, roughly 80% detected once. Material for sequencing was PBMCs. These receptors were taken from a male donor in good health and CMV-seronegative. CDR3s include the opening cysteine and the closing phenylalanine or tryptophan. The order of the fields is D gene, V gene, J gene, CDR3 protein. The D gene is left open where the match is weak.

>-|TRBV7-2|TRBJ2-2
CASTQGGGPNTGELFF
>-|TRBV11-2|TRBJ2-3
CASSLGPPPDTQYF
>TRBD1|TRBV5-5|TRBJ1-2
CASKDWDRDFRDGYTF
>-|TRBV28|TRBJ2-7
CASSPLIRQAPYF
>TRBD1|TRBV6-1|TRBJ1-4
CASSGPQTGEAPLNEKLFF
>-|TRBV11-2|TRBJ1-6
CASRGGGLYNSPLHF
>-|TRBV4-1|TRBJ1-2
CASSHTWTATNYGYTF
>TRBD2|TRBV4-3|TRBJ2-1
CASSQDVLAGGNNEQFF
>-|TRBV30|TRBJ1-4
CAWSGAGSRPEKLFF
>-|TRBV15|TRBJ1-1
CATSTEGRGTEAFF
>TRBD1|TRBV4-1|TRBJ1-3
CASSQDPPGQGGNTIYF
>-|TRBV7-9|TRBJ1-2
CASSAGELGYTF
>TRBD2|TRBV7-2|TRBJ2-1
CASSSTWVSGGPNEQFF
>-|TRBV11-2|TRBJ1-4
CASSPGTFATNEKLFF
>-|TRBV10-2|TRBJ1-5
CASSSQGNQPQHF
>TRBD1|TRBV18|TRBJ1-1
CASSPQGASTEAFF
>TRBD1|TRBV6-5|TRBJ1-5
CASSYSTGRNQPQHF
>-|TRBV11-2|TRBJ2-5
CASSLIPAGSETQYF
>-|TRBV21-1|TRBJ1-2
CASSTRTGGSYGYTF
>TRBD2|TRBV5-5|TRBJ2-1
CASSLEGLAGVNEQFF
>-|TRBV5-1|TRBJ2-5
CASSPVGGPQETQYF
>TRBD1|TRBV10-1|TRBJ1-5
CASGQGNQPQHF
>-|TRBV6-5|TRBJ1-6
CASRGGYRPLHF
>-|TRBV5-3|TRBJ2-1
CARSNTPRINEQFF
>TRBD1|TRBV27|TRBJ2-7
CASSPRQGRYEQYF
>TRBD1|TRBV29-1|TRBJ2-1
CSVPGTGPYNEQFF
>TRBD1|TRBV5-1|TRBJ1-2
CASSPINGDSYGYTF
>-|TRBV6-5|TRBJ1-2
CASSRAWVGGYTF
>-|TRBV7-2|TRBJ1-5
CASSSGGGARQPQHF
>TRBD2|TRBV28|TRBJ2-7
CASSLLAGGSSYEQYF
>TRBD1|TRBV5-1|TRBJ2-3
CASSPQQGRTDTQYF
>TRBD2|TRBV5-5|TRBJ2-7
CASSKPGLGSSYEQYF
>-|TRBV7-9|TRBJ1-5
CASSPTGGSNQPQHF
>-|TRBV27|TRBJ2-7
CASRKGYYEQYF
>TRBD1|TRBV5-1|TRBJ2-7
CASSLEGAREQYF
>TRBD2|TRBV6-5|TRBJ2-7
CASSLAGGRYEQYF
>-|TRBV6-6|TRBJ2-5
CASSSDSAGTQYF
>-|TRBV11-2|TRBJ1-1
CASSLAGWRNTEAFF
>-|TRBV7-6|TRBJ2-1
CASSLEDTNEQFF
>TRBD1|TRBV4-1|-
CASSQATGEPYEQYF
>-|TRBV2|TRBJ2-7
CASSAGYYEQYF
>-|TRBV5-6|TRBJ1-2
CASSLWTTNYGYTF
>-|TRBV28|TRBJ1-1
CASISLGAVAFF
>-|TRBV7-3|TRBJ1-1
CASSPAGNMNTEAFF
>TRBD1|TRBV19|TRBJ2-1
CASSSPGQVKNEQFF
>TRBD1|TRBV27|TRBJ1-2
CASSRGTGPLGYTF
>-|TRBV7-8|TRBJ2-2
CASSSRDLNTGELFF
>-|TRBV6-5|TRBJ1-2
CASSNPGAGGYTF
>TRBD2|TRBV28|TRBJ2-5
CASGTFKRGGRETQYF
>-|TRBV5-6|TRBJ1-4
CASSLERRAGMELFF
>-|TRBV9|TRBJ1-2
CASSDRENYGYTF
>-|TRBV4-1|TRBJ1-4
CASSQDPQTVGGELFF
>TRBD2|TRBV2|TRBJ2-7
CASRELAVSSYEQYF
>-|TRBV5-8|TRBJ1-5
CASSRGLNQPQHF